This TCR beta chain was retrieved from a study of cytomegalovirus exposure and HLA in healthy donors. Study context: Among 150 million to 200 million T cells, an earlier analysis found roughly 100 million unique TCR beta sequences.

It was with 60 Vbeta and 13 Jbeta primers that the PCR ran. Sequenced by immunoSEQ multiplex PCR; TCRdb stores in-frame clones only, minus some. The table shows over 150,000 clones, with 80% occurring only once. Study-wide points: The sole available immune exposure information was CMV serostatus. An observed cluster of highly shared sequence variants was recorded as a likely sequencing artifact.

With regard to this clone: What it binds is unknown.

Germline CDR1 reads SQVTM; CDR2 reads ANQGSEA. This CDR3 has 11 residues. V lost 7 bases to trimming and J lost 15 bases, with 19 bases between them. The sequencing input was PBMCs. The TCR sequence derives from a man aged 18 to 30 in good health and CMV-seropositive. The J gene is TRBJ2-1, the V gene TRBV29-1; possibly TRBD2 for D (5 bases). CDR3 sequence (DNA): TGCAGCGCCGATACGACTATATCCCTGTTCTTC. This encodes CSADTTISLFF.